These T cell receptor beta chains were read from a single sample in a study of OX40 agonist ivuxolimab in advanced cancers. The protocol was immunoSEQ multiplex PCR, while the TCRdb copy is restricted to in-frame clones and leaves out a portion. The profile shows some 19,000 clones, roughly 91% of them singletons. Material: CD4+ or CD8+ T cells sorted from blood, obtained in a trial of the OX40 agonist ivuxolimab. The receptors were gathered from an adult with an advanced solid tumor such as melanoma, head and neck, liver or kidney cancer. The CDR3 runs from the conserved cysteine through the conserved F or W. D genes are given only for firm matches. The size entry is marked missing in some rows and otherwise reads once, few, many or a size class.

d_gene	v_gene	j_gene	abundance	CDR3nt	CDR3aa
TRBD2	TRBV23-1	TRBJ2-7	-	TGCGCCCTGACGGGGGGGGCCTACGAGCAGTACTTC	CALTGGAYEQYF
-	TRBV25-1	TRBJ1-5	few	TGTGCCAGCGGGTTTCGGCAGCCCCAGCATTTT	CASGFRQPQHF
-	TRBV9	TRBJ2-1	-	TGTGCCAGCAGCGCCGGCCCCAGGGGTCCGGACAATGAGCAGTTCTTC	CASSAGPRGPDNEQFF
-	TRBV7-9	TRBJ2-2	-	TGTGCCAGCAGCTTACCGGGGCCTAACACCGGGGAGCTGTTTTTT	CASSLPGPNTGELFF
-	TRBV7-9	TRBJ2-7	-	TGTGCCAGCAGCTCCCCCTTTGGGGGGGCAAACGAGCAGTACTTC	CASSSPFGGANEQYF
TRBD1	TRBV4-1	TRBJ1-5	-	TGCGCCAGCAGCGAAGGGACAGGAGACTTCCCCCAGCATTTT	CASSEGTGDFPQHF
-	TRBV5-1	TRBJ2-1	-	TGCGCCACCAGCTATCAGGGGGGAAATGAGCAGTTCTTC	CATSYQGGNEQFF
-	TRBV4-1	TRBJ2-7	-	TGCGCCAGCAGCCACAGGGGCCCATCCTACGAGCAGTACTTC	CASSHRGPSYEQYF
-	TRBV27	TRBJ2-5	-	TGTGCCAGCAGTCCCTCAAATAAAGGGGAGACCCAGTACTTC	CASSPSNKGETQYF
TRBD1	TRBV6-6	TRBJ1-1	-	TGTGCCAGCACCTTGACAGGGGGCGTCACTGAAGCTTTCTTT	CASTLTGGVTEAFF
-	TRBV29-1	TRBJ1-1	once	TGCAGCGTTGAGGGGCGTGAAGCTTTCTTT	CSVEGREAFF
TRBD1	TRBV2	TRBJ2-2	-	TGTGCCAGCAGTAGAGGACAGGGGGCGGTTTCGGGGGAGCTGTTTTTT	CASSRGQGAVSGELFF
TRBD1	TRBV7-9	TRBJ1-2	-	TGTGCCAGCAGCATCGTAGGGGGCGACGAGACGATCGGAGGCTACACCTTC	CASSIVGGDETIGGYTF
TRBD1	TRBV5-8	TRBJ2-7	-	TGTGCCAGCAGCTCGACAGGGGAAGGCTCCTACGAGCAGTACTTC	CASSSTGEGSYEQYF
-	TRBV6-1	TRBJ1-5	-	TGTGCCGTACAGGAAGATCAGCCCCAGCATTTT	CAVQEDQPQHF
-	TRBV2	TRBJ2-3	-	TGTGCCAGCAAGGAGCAGCCAGATACGCAGTATTTT	CASKEQPDTQYF
TRBD1	TRBV27	TRBJ2-1	-	TGTGCCAGCAGCCGATCTGGGACAGGGTGGGACAATGAGCAGTTCTTC	CASSRSGTGWDNEQFF
TRBD2	TRBV7-2	TRBJ2-1	-	TGTGCCAGCAGCTCGGGGGGGTACAATGAGCAGTTCTTC	CASSSGGYNEQFF
-	TRBV7-8	TRBJ2-5	-	TGTGCCAGCAGCCGGGACCAGTACTTC	CASSRDQYF
-	TRBV27	TRBJ2-5	once	TGTGCCAGCAGTTTCAGCGGGTACCAGTACTTC	CASSFSGYQYF
-	TRBV6-1	TRBJ2-5	once	TGTGCCAGCAGTGAAGCGTTCCTTCGCATGCAAGAGACCCAGTACTTC	CASSEAFLRMQETQYF
-	TRBV25-1	TRBJ1-3	-	TGTGCCAGCTCACTTGGAAACACCATATATTTT	CASSLGNTIYF
-	TRBV6-4	TRBJ1-2	once	TGTGCCAGCGGACCCGGAGGGAAGATAGGCTACACCTTC	CASGPGGKIGYTF
TRBD1	TRBV10-1	TRBJ2-5	-	TGCGCCAGCAGTGAGTTGGGGACAGTGGAGACCCAGTACTTC	CASSELGTVETQYF
-	TRBV5-1	TRBJ1-2	-	TGCGCCAGCAGTGCCAGACCAACTTCCTATGGCTACACCTTC	CASSARPTSYGYTF